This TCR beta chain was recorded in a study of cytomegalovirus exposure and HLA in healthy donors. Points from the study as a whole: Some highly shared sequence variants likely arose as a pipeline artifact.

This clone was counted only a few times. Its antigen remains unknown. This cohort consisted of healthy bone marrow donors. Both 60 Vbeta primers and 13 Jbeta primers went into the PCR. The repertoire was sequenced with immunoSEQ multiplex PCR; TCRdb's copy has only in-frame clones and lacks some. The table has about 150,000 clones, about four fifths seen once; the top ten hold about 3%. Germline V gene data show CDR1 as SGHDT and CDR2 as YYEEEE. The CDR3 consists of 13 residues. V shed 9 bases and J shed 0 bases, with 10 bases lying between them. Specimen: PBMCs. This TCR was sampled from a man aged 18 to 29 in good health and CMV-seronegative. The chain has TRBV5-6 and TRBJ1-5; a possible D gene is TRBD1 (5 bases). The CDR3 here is CAIRDYSNQPQHF. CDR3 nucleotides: TGTGCCATTCGGGACTATAGCAATCAGCCCCAGCATTTT. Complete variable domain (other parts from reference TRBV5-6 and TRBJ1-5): DAGVTQSPTHLIKTRGQQVTLRCSPKSGHDTVSWYQQALGQGPQFIFQYYEEEERQRGNFPDRFSGHQFPNYSSELNVNALLLGDSALYLCAIRDYSNQPQHFGDGTRLSIL.